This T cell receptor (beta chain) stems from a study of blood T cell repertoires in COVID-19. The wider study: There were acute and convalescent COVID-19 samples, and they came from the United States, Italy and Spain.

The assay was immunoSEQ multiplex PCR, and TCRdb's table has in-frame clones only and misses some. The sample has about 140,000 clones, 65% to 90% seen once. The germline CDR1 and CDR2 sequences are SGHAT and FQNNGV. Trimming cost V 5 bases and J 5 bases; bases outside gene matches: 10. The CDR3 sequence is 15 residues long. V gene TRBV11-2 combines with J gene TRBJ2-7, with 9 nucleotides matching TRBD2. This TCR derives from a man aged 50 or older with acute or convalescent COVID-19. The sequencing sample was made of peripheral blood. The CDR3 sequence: CASSTYSGSYNEQYF. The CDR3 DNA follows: TGTGCCAGCAGCACCTATAGCGGGAGTTATAACGAGCAGTACTTC.